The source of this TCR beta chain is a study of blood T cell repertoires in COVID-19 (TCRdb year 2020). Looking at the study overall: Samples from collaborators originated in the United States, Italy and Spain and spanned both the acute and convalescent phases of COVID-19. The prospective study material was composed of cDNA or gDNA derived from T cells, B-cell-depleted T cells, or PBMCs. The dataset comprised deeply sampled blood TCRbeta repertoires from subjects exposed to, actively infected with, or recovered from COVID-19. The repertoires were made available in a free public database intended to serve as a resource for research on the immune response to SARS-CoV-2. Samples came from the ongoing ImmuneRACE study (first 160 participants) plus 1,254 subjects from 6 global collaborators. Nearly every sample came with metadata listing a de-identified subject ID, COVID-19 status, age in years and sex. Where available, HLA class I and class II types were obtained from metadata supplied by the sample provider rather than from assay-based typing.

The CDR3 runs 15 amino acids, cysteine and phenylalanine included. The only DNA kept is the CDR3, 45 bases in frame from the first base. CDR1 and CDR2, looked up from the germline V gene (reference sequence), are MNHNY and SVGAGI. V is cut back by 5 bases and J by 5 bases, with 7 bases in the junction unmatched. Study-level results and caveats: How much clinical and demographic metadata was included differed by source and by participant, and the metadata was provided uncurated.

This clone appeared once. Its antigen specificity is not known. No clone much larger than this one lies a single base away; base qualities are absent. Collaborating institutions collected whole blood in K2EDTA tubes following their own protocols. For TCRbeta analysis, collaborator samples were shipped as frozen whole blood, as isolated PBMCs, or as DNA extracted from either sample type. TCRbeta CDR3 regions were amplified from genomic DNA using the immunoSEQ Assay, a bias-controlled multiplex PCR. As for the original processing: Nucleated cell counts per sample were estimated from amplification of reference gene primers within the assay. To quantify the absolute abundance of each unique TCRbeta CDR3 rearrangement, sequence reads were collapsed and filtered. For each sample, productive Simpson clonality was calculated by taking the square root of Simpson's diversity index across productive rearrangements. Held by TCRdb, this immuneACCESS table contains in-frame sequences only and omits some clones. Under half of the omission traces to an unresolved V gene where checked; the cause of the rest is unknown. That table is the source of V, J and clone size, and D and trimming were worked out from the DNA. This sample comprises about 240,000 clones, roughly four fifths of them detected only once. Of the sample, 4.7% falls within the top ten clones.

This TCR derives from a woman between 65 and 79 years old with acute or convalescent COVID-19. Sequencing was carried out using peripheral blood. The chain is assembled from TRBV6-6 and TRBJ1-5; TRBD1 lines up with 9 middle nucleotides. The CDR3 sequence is CASSLRQGVHQPQHF. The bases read TGTGCCAGCAGTCTCCGACAGGGGGTCCATCAGCCCCAGCATTTT.